This TCR beta chain was captured in a study of CD8+CD57+ T cells in acquired aplastic anemia (dated by TCRdb to the late 2010s). Background for the entire study: DNA extracted from sorted CD4+ and CD8+ cells had a mean of approximately 3 ug, with a range of roughly 0.18 to 27.4 ug. What the research found in general, with its limitations: Between patients and healthy controls, no significant difference in CD8+ Simpson's diversity was found (P=0.060). Approximately 31 CD8+ CDR3 sequences were found in both patients and controls but appeared to be highly expressed in patients and within the immunodominant clones of the patients.

In this study, sorted CD4+ and CD8+ T cells from the blood of healthy subjects and of severe aplastic anemia patients had their TCR repertoires deep-sequenced. Ficoll-Paque density gradient centrifugation was used to isolate peripheral blood mononuclear cells. Before DNA extraction, CD4+ and CD8+ T cells were sorted with FACS or magnetic beads. Genomic DNA was used as template for profiling of TCR beta VDJ combinations and CDR3 sequences. An Illumina HiSeq 2000 was the platform used for TCR repertoire sequencing. Concerning the study's data processing: Repertoires were assessed using TRBV/TRBJ rearrangement plots, CDR3 size and DJ length profiles, and Simpson's diversity index. The immunodominant clone was defined as the most abundant DNA sequence in deep sequencing data. CDR3 amino acid sequences were checked for sharing between subjects and were compared against published repertoires and the VDJdb database. The public reads were run again by TCRdb, first through fastp at Q25 and then through MiXCR, and only productive beta chains were kept. Rows are combined by CDR3 protein, so each entry shows the most common genes and DNA. For this entry, the V and J calls and clone size follow TCRdb and not the study's own pipeline. The sample table records hundreds of thousands of distinct CDR3 sequences; 55% to 60% of these occur just once. 7% to 9% of the sample goes to the ten largest clones.

Cut back by 3 bases and 3 bases, the V and J ends lie 2 bases apart. From the cysteine up to the phenylalanine, the CDR3 has a length of 11 residues. CDR3 DNA is the only sequence kept; it has 33 bases, read in frame from the first base. CDR1 SEHNR and CDR2 FQNEAQ were looked up in the germline V gene (reference sequence). This clonotype was seen a few times. Its antigen target is currently unknown. Per-base qualities were not stored, and no clone one base away is much larger. This clonotype was sampled from a human donor with severe aplastic anemia or a healthy control (not recorded which). Sequenced input: sorted CD4+, CD8+, or CD8+CD57+ T cells (not recorded which) from PBMCs. The receptor chain draws on TRBV7-9 and TRBJ1-1; there is no confident call for the D gene. The DNA sequence is given as TGTGCCAGCAGCTTTGACACTGAAGCTTTCTTT. Its protein is CASSFDTEAFF.